This T cell receptor beta chain appears in the sequencing data of a study of blood T cell repertoires in COVID-19. About the research overall: Acute and convalescent COVID-19 samples came from the United States, Italy and Spain. Sources were T cells, B-cell-depleted T cells, or PBMCs; the material itself was cDNA or gDNA.

In the study's own analysis: Reference gene primer amplification yielded estimated nucleated cell counts. Assay used: immunoSEQ multiplex PCR; TCRdb lists only in-frame clones, some missing. D and trimming were read from the DNA, whereas the V and J calls and clone size are those reported in that table. The sample records tens of thousands of clones, around 73% being singletons. CDR1 and CDR2 from the germline V gene are LGHNT and FRNRAP. The germline V and J ends were trimmed by 1 base and 6 bases, with 18 bases remaining between them. This CDR3 comprises 16 residues. This chain joins TRBV12-5 and TRBJ1-2; D remains ambiguous. The clonotype originates from a man between 70 and 80 years old with acute or convalescent COVID-19. The sample taken for sequencing was peripheral blood. In DNA form, the CDR3 reads TGTGCTAGTGGTTTGGCCGGGTTTCATGAGAAACATGGCTACACCTTC. It yields the protein CASGLAGFHEKHGYTF. The whole variable domain, remainder taken from reference TRBV12-5 and TRBJ1-2, is DARVTQTPRHKVTEMGQEVTMRCQPILGHNTVFWYRQTMMQGLELLAYFRNRAPLDDSGMPKDRFSAEMPDATLATLKIQPSEPRDSAVYFCASGLAGFHEKHGYTFGSGTRLTVV.